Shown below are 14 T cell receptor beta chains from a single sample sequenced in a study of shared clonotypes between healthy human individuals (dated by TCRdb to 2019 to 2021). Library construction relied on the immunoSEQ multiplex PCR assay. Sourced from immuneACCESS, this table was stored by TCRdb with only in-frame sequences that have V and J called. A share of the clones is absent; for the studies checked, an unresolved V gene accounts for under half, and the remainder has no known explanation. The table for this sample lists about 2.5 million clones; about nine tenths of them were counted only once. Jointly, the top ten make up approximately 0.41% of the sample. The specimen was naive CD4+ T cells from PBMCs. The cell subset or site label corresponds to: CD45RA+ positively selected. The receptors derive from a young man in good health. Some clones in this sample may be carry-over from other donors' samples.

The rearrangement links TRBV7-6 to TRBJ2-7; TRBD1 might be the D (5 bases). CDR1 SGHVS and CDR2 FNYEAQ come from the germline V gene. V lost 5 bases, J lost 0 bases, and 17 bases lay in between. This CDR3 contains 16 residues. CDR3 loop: CASSSWTSLSSYEQYF. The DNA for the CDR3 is TGTGCCAGCAGCAGTTGGACATCCCTAAGCTCCTACGAGCAGTACTTC.

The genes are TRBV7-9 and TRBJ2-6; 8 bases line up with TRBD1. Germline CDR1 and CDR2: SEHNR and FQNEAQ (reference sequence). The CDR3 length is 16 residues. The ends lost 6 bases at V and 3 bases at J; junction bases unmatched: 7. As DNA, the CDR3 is TGTGCCAGCAGTCCACGACAGGGGAGTGGGGCCAACGTCCTGACTTTC. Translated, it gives CASSPRQGSGANVLTF.

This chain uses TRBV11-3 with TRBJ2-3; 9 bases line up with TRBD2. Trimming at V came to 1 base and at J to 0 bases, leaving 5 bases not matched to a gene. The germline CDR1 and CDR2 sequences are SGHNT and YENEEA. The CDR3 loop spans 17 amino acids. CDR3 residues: CASSLGRAGGSTDTQYF. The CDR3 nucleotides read TGTGCCAGCAGCTTAGGTCGGGCGGGAGGGAGCACAGATACGCAGTATTTT.

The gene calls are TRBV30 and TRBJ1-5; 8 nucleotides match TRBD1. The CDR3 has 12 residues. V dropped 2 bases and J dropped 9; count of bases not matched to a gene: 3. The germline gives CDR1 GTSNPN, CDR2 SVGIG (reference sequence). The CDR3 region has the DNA TGTGCCTGGAGTACAGGGGGTTGGCCCCAGCATTTT. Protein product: CAWSTGGWPQHF.

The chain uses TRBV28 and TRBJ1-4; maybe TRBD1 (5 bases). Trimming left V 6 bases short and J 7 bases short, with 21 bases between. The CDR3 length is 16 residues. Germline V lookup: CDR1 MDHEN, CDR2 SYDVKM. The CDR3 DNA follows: TGTGCCAGCAGCTCCGGGGGTTTGAAGGGGCTTGAAAAACTGTTTTTT. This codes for CASSSGGLKGLEKLFF.

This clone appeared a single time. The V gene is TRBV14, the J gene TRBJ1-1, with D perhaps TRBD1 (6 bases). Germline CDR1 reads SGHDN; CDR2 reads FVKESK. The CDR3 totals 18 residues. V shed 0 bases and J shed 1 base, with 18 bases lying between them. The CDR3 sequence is CASSQETVLRGANTEAFF. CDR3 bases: TGTGCCAGCAGCCAAGAGACGGTATTGCGGGGGGCGAACACTGAAGCTTTCTTT. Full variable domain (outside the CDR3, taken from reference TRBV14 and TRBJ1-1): EAGVTQFPSHSVIEKGQTVTLRCDPISGHDNLYWYRRVMGKEIKFLLHFVKESKQDESGMPNNRFLAERTGGTYSTLKVQPAELEDSGVYFCASSQETVLRGANTEAFFGQGTRLTVV.

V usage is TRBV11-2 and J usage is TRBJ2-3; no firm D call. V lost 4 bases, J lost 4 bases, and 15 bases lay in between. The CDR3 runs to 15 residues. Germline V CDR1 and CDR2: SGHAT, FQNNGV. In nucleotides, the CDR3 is TGTGCCAGCAGCTCTGGTGAATTAGTTGCAGATACGCAGTATTTT. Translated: CASSSGELVADTQYF.

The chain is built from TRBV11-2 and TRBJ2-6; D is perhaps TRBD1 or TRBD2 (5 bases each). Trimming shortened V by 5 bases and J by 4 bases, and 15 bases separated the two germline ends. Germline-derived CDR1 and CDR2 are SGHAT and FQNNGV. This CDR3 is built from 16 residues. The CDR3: CASSQYSGTGANVLTF. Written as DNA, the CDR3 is TGTGCCAGCAGCCAGTATTCCGGGACCGGGGCCAACGTCCTGACTTTC. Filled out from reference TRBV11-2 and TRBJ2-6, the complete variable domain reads EAGVAQSPRYKIIEKRQSVAFWCNPISGHATLYWYQQILGQGPKLLIQFQNNGVVDDSQLPKDRFSAERLKGVDSTLKIQPAKLEDSAVYLCASSQYSGTGANVLTFGAGSRLTVL.

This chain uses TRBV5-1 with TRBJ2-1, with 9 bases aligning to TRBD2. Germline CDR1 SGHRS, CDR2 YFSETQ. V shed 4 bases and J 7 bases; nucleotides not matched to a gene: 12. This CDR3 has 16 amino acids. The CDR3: CASSLRAGGGNNEQFF. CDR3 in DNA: TGCGCCAGCAGCCTAAGAGCGGGAGGAGGCAATAATGAGCAGTTCTTC.

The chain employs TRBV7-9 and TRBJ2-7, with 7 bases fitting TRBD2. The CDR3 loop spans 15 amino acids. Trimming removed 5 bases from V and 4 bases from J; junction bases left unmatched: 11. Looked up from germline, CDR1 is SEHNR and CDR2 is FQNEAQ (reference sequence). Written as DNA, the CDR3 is TGTGCCAGCAGCCCGACGGGGGGAGGGCAATACGAGCAGTACTTC. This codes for CASSPTGGGQYEQYF.

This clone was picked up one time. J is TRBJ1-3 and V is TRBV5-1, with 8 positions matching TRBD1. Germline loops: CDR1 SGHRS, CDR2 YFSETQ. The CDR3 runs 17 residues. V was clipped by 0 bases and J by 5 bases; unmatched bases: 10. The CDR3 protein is CASSLVGAGTGRNTIYF. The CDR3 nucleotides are TGCGCCAGCAGCTTGGTAGGGGCCGGGACAGGCAGAAACACCATATATTTT.

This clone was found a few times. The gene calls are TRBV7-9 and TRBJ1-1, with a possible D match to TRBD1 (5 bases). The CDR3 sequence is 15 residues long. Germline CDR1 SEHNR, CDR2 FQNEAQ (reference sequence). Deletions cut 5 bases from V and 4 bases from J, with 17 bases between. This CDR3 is CASSPTPGRVTEAFF. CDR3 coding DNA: TGTGCCAGCAGCCCAACACCGGGACGGGTCACTGAAGCTTTCTTT.

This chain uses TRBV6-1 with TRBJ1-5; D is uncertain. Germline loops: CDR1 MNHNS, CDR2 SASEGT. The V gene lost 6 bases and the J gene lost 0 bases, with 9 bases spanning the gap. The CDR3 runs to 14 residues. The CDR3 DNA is TGTGCCAGCAGCCAAACTAATAGCAATCAGCCCCAGCATTTT. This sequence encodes CASSQTNSNQPQHF.

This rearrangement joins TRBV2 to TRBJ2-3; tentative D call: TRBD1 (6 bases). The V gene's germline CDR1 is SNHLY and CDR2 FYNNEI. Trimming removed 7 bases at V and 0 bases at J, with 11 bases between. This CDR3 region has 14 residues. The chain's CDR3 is CASTATGSTDTQYF. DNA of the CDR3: TGTGCCAGCACCGCGACAGGAAGCACAGATACGCAGTATTTT.